The table lists the clone carrying this T cell receptor beta chain with a few counts. Its antigen is undetermined. The second PCR ran roughly 6 to 12 cycles with a sample-barcoded 5' primer and J-beta primers. MiXCR, applied by TCRdb to the 5' RACE reads, yields one record per CDR3 protein. The sample lists 800,000 or so distinct CDR3 sequences; 20% to 30% were seen once. This specimen comes from a study of blood T cells in healthy people across ages. For the study at large: T cells yielded about one barcoded beta molecule per two cells through template switching. Study-wide results and limits: Across samples, TCR beta diversity tracked strongly with naive T cell percentage. Getting older went along with TCR beta diversity per million T cells dropping roughly linearly.

The germline gives CDR1 LGHDT, CDR2 YNNKEL (reference sequence). The CDR3 consists of 15 residues. The V gene lost 0 bases and the J gene lost 1 base, with 8 bases spanning the gap. Per sample, extraction of total RNA gave at least 6 micrograms in every case. The same sample was also used in a study of T cells of mothers and their children.

This sequence was found in a boy between 10 and 17 years old in good health. V gene TRBV3-1 combines with J gene TRBJ2-3; D is undetermined. Sequenced: blood. The CDR3 coding sequence is TGTGCCAGCAGCCAAGAGAGCGCCCGCACAGATACGCAGTATTTT. Residues: CASSQESARTDTQYF.